These 32 T cell receptor beta chains originate from one sample sequenced in a study of blood T cell repertoires in COVID-19. Clones were sequenced by immunoSEQ multiplex PCR, and TCRdb holds only the in-frame ones, with some missing. Seen here are around 140,000 clones, roughly 88% observed once, and the top ten hold 1.5% to 1.7%. Sequencing input: peripheral blood. These receptors were taken from a woman aged 60 to 75 with acute or convalescent COVID-19.

The V gene is TRBV11-3, the J gene TRBJ2-3; 7 nucleotides agree with TRBD2. Germline V CDR1 and CDR2: SGHNT, YENEEA. V shed 2 bases and J 1 base; nucleotides not matched to a gene: 6. This CDR3 is 16 amino acids long. The chain's CDR3 is CASSLSGGGGTDTQYF. The DNA of the CDR3 is TGTGCCAGCAGCTTAAGCGGCGGGGGAGGCACAGATACGCAGTATTTT.

The chain joins TRBV7-3 to TRBJ2-1; D may be TRBD1 (5 bases). V lost 2 bases, J lost 0 bases, and 23 bases lay in between. The CDR3 runs to 20 residues. Per germline, CDR1 SGHTA and CDR2 FQGTGA. The CDR3 DNA is TGTGCCAGCAGCTTAGGTGAGGACATGCACGCCCACGGCTCCTACAATGAGCAGTTCTTC. It specifies CASSLGEDMHAHGSYNEQFF.

CDR3 DNA: TGTGCCAGCAGTTCAGGGGGGAGAATCCCATATGGCTACACCTTC. Its protein is CASSSGGRIPYGYTF. This sequence joins TRBV28 and TRBJ1-2; TRBD1 matches 7 bases. The CDR3 sequence is 15 residues long. With 4 bases clipped from V and 5 bases from J, the junction kept 10 bases outside the gene matches. Per the germline V gene, CDR1 is MDHEN and CDR2 is SYDVKM.

The V gene is TRBV19, the J gene TRBJ2-1; D not resolved. Trimming removed 7 bases at V and 6 bases at J, with 10 bases between. The CDR3 runs 12 residues. Germline CDR1 LNHDA, CDR2 SQIVND (reference sequence). CDR3 residues: CASIAYPNEQFF. The CDR3 nucleotides are TGTGCCAGTATTGCGTATCCCAATGAGCAGTTCTTC.

The V gene is TRBV6-2 or TRBV6-3, the J gene TRBJ2-4; 7 bases match TRBD1. Germline V gene lookup returns CDR1 MNHEY and CDR2 SVGEGT. Trimming took 2 bases from V and 0 from J; bases not matched to a gene: 7. CDR3 size: 17 residues. CDR3 nucleotide sequence: TGTGCCAGCAGTTACGGTAGACAGGGAAAAGCCAAAAACATTCAGTACTTC. Translating gives CASSYGRQGKAKNIQYF.

The CDR3 loop is CASSIRGWDQPQHF. CDR3 sequence (DNA): TGTGCCAGTAGTATCCGGGGGTGGGATCAGCCCCAGCATTTT. This sequence joins TRBV19 and TRBJ1-5; the D gene is possibly TRBD1 (5 bases). The CDR3 runs to 14 residues. Between the trimmed V and J ends, which lost 3 bases and 5 bases, there was a span of 11 bases. The germline CDR1 and CDR2 sequences are LNHDA and SQIVND (reference sequence).

The gene calls are TRBV5-8 and TRBJ1-4; D is perhaps TRBD1 (5 bases). Germline V gene data show CDR1 as SGHTS and CDR2 as YDEGEE. The CDR3 is 11 residues long. V lost 5 bases and J lost 12, with 11 bases in between. The CDR3 coding sequence is TGTGCCAGCAGGGACACAGTGGAACTGTTTTTT. It translates to CASRDTVELFF.

The rearrangement links TRBV19 to TRBJ2-7, with 8 bases identical to TRBD1. Germline V CDR1 and CDR2: LNHDA, SQIVND (reference sequence). The CDR3 spans 14 residues. V shed 5 bases, J shed 7 bases, and the junction held 10 bases outside the gene matches. For the CDR3, the DNA is TGTGCCAGTAGTCCTCGAACAGGGGGGCGGGAGCAGTACTTC. Its translation: CASSPRTGGREQYF.

The gene calls are TRBV28 and TRBJ2-2, with 7 bases that match TRBD1. Trimming took 7 bases from V and 2 from J; bases not matched to a gene: 22. The CDR3 has 20 amino acids. The germline V gene encodes CDR1 MDHEN and CDR2 SYDVKM. CDR3 protein: CASITWAPQGSLSNTGELFF. The DNA of the CDR3 is TGTGCCAGCATTACGTGGGCCCCACAGGGGTCCCTATCTAACACCGGGGAGCTGTTTTTT.

In this sample, this clone turned up once. CDR3 DNA: TGTGCCAGCAGCCAGGGGGGACTTCGGCCCCAGCATTTT. It translates to CASSQGGLRPQHF. This chain joins TRBV11-2 and TRBJ1-5; TRBD1 matches at 7 bases. Unmatched junction bases numbered 7, after V lost 5 bases and J lost 9 bases. Looked up from germline, CDR1 is SGHAT and CDR2 is FQNNGV. The CDR3 totals 13 residues.

CDR3 amino acids: CASSLAPPLAGATGELFF. CDR3 nucleotide sequence: TGTGCCAGCAGCTTAGCGCCCCCTTTAGCGGGGGCCACCGGGGAGCTGTTTTTT. The rearrangement links TRBV7-2 to TRBJ2-2, with 9 bases identical to TRBD2. Per the germline V gene, CDR1 is SGHTA and CDR2 is FQGNSA. The CDR3 spans 18 residues. The V and J ends lost 0 bases and 4 bases, in that order; junction bases with no gene match: 9.

The chain joins TRBV10-3 to TRBJ2-2; 9 bases agree with TRBD1. Germline CDR1 ENHRY, CDR2 SYGVKD. Trimming cost V 4 bases and J 7 bases; bases outside gene matches: 4. This CDR3 spans 14 amino acids. The CDR3 region is CAISGGTGRGELFF. CDR3 nucleotide sequence: TGTGCCATCAGTGGGGGGACAGGGCGCGGGGAGCTGTTTTTT.

The chain links TRBV15 to TRBJ1-6, with D perhaps matching TRBD1 (5 bases). V was trimmed by 8 bases and J by 3 bases, leaving 17 bases between them. This CDR3 contains 16 residues. The germline V gene encodes CDR1 LNHNV and CDR2 YYDKDF (reference sequence). The CDR3 sequence is CATRWYGGDYNSPLHF. The CDR3, as DNA: TGTGCCACCCGCTGGTACGGGGGTGACTATAATTCACCCCTCCACTTT. The whole variable domain, remainder taken from reference TRBV15 and TRBJ1-6, is DAMVIQNPRYQVTQFGKPVTLSCSQTLNHNVMYWYQQKSSQAPKLLFHYYDKDFNNEADTPDNFQSRRPNTSFCFLDIRSPGLGDTAMYLCATRWYGGDYNSPLHFGNGTRLTVT.

The chain links TRBV28 to TRBJ1-2, with D perhaps TRBD1 (5 bases). The CDR3 is 12 amino acids. Germline V gene sequence: CDR1 MDHEN, CDR2 SYDVKM. Trimming removed 2 bases from V and 6 bases from J, with 7 bases in between. The CDR3 bases are TGTGCCAGCAGTTTAAGACAGCATGGCTACACCTTC. Encoded protein: CASSLRQHGYTF.

The V gene is TRBV10-3, the J gene TRBJ1-6; 9 nucleotides agree with TRBD1. The CDR3 loop spans 14 amino acids. The V gene end was trimmed by 4 bases and the J gene end by 10 bases; junction bases not matched to a gene: 5. Germline V gene sequence: CDR1 ENHRY, CDR2 SYGVKD. Here the CDR3 DNA reads TGTGCCATCAGTGGGGGACAGGGAGCGTCACCCCTCCACTTT. This sequence encodes CAISGGQGASPLHF.

This clone has just a few counts. The V call is TRBV5-6, the J call TRBJ1-6, with 7 bases aligning to TRBD1. CDR1 SGHDT and CDR2 YYEEEE come from the germline V gene. V lost 3 bases, J lost 9 bases, and 9 bases stayed unmatched. The CDR3 consists of 15 residues. Here the CDR3 reads CASSSPVRDSSPLHF. CDR3 nucleotides: TGTGCCAGCAGCTCCCCAGTCCGGGACAGTTCACCCCTCCACTTT.

The chain couples TRBV7-9 to TRBJ1-1, with D perhaps TRBD1 (6 bases). Trimming shortened V by 5 bases and J by 9 bases, and 10 bases separated the two germline ends. The CDR3 covers 11 residues. Looked up from germline, CDR1 is SEHNR and CDR2 is FQNEAQ (reference sequence). This CDR3 is CASSQTGKAFF. The DNA for the CDR3 is TGTGCCAGCAGCCAAACAGGGAAAGCTTTCTTT.

This clone has a single count. The CDR3 nucleotides read TGTGCCAGCTCACTTAGACTAGCCGATGAGCAGTTCTTC. As protein: CASSLRLADEQFF. This chain joins TRBV18 and TRBJ2-1, with 7 nucleotides matching TRBD2. V trimming: 4 bases; J trimming: 8 bases; junction bases outside the gene matches: 5. Germline CDR1 is KGHSH and CDR2 is LQKENI. The length of the CDR3 is 13 residues.

The rearrangement links TRBV2 to TRBJ1-5, with D uncertain. V was trimmed by 7 bases and J by 7 bases, leaving 17 bases between them. From germline, CDR1 is SNHLY and CDR2 FYNNEI. CDR3 length: 14 residues. CDR3 DNA sequence: TGTGCCAGCAATCGGGTCAGTGGAGCACAGCCCCAGCATTTT. The encoded protein is CASNRVSGAQPQHF.

On this clone: The sample holds other DNA sequences that translate to the same CDR3. The chain links TRBV19 to TRBJ1-2, with 7 positions matching TRBD1. Germline V gene data show CDR1 as LNHDA and CDR2 as SQIVND (reference sequence). The CDR3 totals 14 residues. Trimming removed 8 bases from V and 4 bases from J; junction bases left unmatched: 10. The CDR3 reads CASSPGQSGYGYTF. The CDR3 DNA follows: TGTGCCAGTTCTCCGGGACAGAGTGGCTATGGCTACACCTTC. Full variable domain (missing parts from reference TRBV19 and TRBJ1-2): DGGITQSPKYLFRKEGQNVTLSCEQNLNHDAMYWYRQDPGQGLRLIYYSQIVNDFQKGDIAEGYSVSREKKESFPLTVTSAQKNPTAFYLCASSPGQSGYGYTFGSGTRLTVV.

The CDR3 is CASSLDRGQPQHF. The CDR3 DNA follows: TGTGCCAGCAGCTTAGATAGGGGGCAGCCCCAGCATTTT. V and J are TRBV11-2 and TRBJ1-5; maybe TRBD1 (6 bases). The CDR3 totals 13 residues. Germline V gene data show CDR1 as SGHAT and CDR2 as FQNNGV. V was cut by 0 bases and J by 7 bases, with 7 bases left in between.

The chain is built from TRBV4-1 and TRBJ2-5, with a weak D call TRBD2 (6 bases). Germline V lookup: CDR1 MGHRA, CDR2 YSYEKL. The V end lost 3 bases, the J end lost 2 bases, and 13 bases lay between the germline ends. This CDR3 has 15 residues. CDR3 coding DNA: TGCGCCAGCAGCCAGGACTTGGGACTGCAAGAGACCCAGTACTTC. It encodes CASSQDLGLQETQYF.

This chain connects TRBV11-3 to TRBJ2-7; 9 nucleotides line up with TRBD1. The CDR3 sequence is 14 residues long. Germline lookup yields CDR1 SGHNT and CDR2 YENEEA. The ends lost 4 bases at V and 3 bases at J; junction bases unmatched: 4. CDR3 nucleotide sequence: TGTGCCAGCAGCTCTCGGGACAGGGACTACGAGCAGTACTTC. Amino acids: CASSSRDRDYEQYF.

This chain links TRBV29-1 with TRBJ1-5; D not resolved. Germline assignment: CDR1 SQVTM and CDR2 ANQGSEA. The CDR3 spans 14 residues. Trimming took 6 bases from V and 3 from J, leaving 15 bases between them. CDR3 protein: CSVQDGGYNQPQHF. The CDR3 nucleotides are TGCAGCGTCCAGGATGGTGGGTACAATCAGCCCCAGCATTTT.

The genes are TRBV10-3 and TRBJ2-5; 13 positions agree with TRBD2. In germline, CDR1 is ENHRY, CDR2 SYGVKD. V lost 6 bases, J lost 2 bases, and 9 bases stayed unmatched. There are 17 residues in the CDR3. CDR3 protein: CAISPGLAGALQETQYF. CDR3 DNA sequence: TGTGCCATCAGCCCTGGACTAGCGGGGGCCCTACAAGAGACCCAGTACTTC.

This clone was counted at least ten times. The chain combines TRBV19 with TRBJ2-5; TRBD1 aligns across 7 bases. Germline V CDR1 and CDR2: LNHDA, SQIVND (reference sequence). V gave up 5 bases and J gave up 1 base; unmatched junction bases: 4. The CDR3 has 14 residues. The CDR3 spells CASSSQGSQETQYF. In nucleotides, the CDR3 is TGTGCCAGTAGTTCACAGGGGTCCCAAGAGACCCAGTACTTC.

V and J are TRBV6-1 and TRBJ2-2, with D possibly TRBD2 on 6 matching bases. The CDR3 loop spans 14 amino acids. Trimming cost V 3 bases and J 3 bases, with 8 bases left between them. CDR1 MNHNS and CDR2 SASEGT come from the germline V gene. For the CDR3, the DNA is TGTGCCAGCAGTGAGGGGGGACACACCGGGGAGCTGTTTTTT. This gives the protein CASSEGGHTGELFF.

The rearrangement joins TRBV30 to TRBJ2-3, with D possibly being TRBD2 (6 bases). CDR1 and CDR2 from the germline V gene are GTSNPN and SVGIG (reference sequence). The CDR3 is made up of 14 amino acids. The CDR3 here is CAYVAAPLWNTQYF. In nucleotides, the CDR3 is TGTGCTTACGTAGCGGCGCCCCTTTGGAATACGCAGTATTTT.

This clone was seen only a few times. The rearrangement uses TRBV5-4 and TRBJ2-5; 9 bases agree with TRBD1. The junction had 4 bases not matched to a gene; V was cut back by 0 bases and J by 4 bases. There are 15 residues in the CDR3. CDR1 is SGHNT and CDR2 is YYREEE in the germline V gene (reference sequence). This chain's CDR3 is CASSLAETGGETQYF. DNA for the CDR3: TGTGCCAGCAGCTTGGCCGAGACAGGGGGAGAGACCCAGTACTTC.

This sequence joins TRBV6-5 and TRBJ1-2; tentatively, D is TRBD1 (5 bases). CDR3 length equals 13 residues. V lost 7 bases and J 8 bases, leaving 17 bases between the germline ends. Germline loops: CDR1 MNHEY, CDR2 SVGAGI. CDR3 sequence (DNA): TGTGCCAGCAAACACCCAGGGAAAATGGGCTACACCTTC. It specifies CASKHPGKMGYTF.

This clone was counted once. The chain combines TRBV19 with TRBJ1-2, with 7 bases aligning to TRBD1. The CDR3 consists of 15 residues. Germline CDR1 LNHDA, CDR2 SQIVND (reference sequence). Trimming took 3 bases from V and 3 from J; bases not matched to a gene: 7. In DNA form, the CDR3 reads TGTGCCAGTAGTATCTCCCAGGGGGGAGACTATGGCTACACCTTC. Its protein is CASSISQGGDYGYTF.

The chain is built from TRBV7-9 and TRBJ2-1; 9 nucleotides agree with TRBD2. There are 14 residues in the CDR3. V gave up 4 bases and J gave up 13 bases; unmatched junction bases: 11. Looked up from germline, CDR1 is SEHNR and CDR2 is FQNEAQ (reference sequence). CDR3 protein: CASSSGGSGGFQFF. DNA of the CDR3: TGTGCCAGCAGCTCAGGGGGTAGCGGGGGCTTTCAGTTCTTC.